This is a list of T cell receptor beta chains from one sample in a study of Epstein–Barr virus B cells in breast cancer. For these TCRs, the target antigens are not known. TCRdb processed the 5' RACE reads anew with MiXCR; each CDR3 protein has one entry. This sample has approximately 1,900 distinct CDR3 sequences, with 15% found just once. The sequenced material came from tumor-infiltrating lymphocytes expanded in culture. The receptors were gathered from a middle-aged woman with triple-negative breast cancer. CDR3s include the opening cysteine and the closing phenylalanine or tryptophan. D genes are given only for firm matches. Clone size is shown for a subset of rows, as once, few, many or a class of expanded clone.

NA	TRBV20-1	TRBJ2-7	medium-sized	CSAVDFPYEQYF	TGCAGTGCCGTGGACTTTCCCTACGAGCAGTACTTC
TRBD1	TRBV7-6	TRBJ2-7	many	CASSLWTGGQYEQYF	TGTGCCAGCAGCCTCTGGACAGGGGGCCAGTACGAGCAGTACTTC
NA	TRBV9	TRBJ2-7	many	CASSESGYEQYF	TGTGCCAGCAGCGAAAGCGGTTACGAGCAGTACTTC
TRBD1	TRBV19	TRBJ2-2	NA	CASRGQTNTGELFF	TGTGCCAGTAGGGGACAGACGAACACCGGGGAGCTGTTTTTT
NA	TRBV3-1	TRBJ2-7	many	CASSQGTSDEQYF	TGTGCCAGCAGCCAGGGGACTTCGGACGAGCAGTACTTC
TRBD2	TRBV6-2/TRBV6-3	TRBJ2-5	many	CASSPGTSGAETQYF	TGTGCCAGCTCCCCCGGGACTAGCGGGGCAGAGACCCAGTACTTC
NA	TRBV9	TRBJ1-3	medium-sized	CASSLDSRTSGNTIYF	TGTGCCAGCAGCCTCGACAGCCGAACCTCTGGAAACACCATATATTTT
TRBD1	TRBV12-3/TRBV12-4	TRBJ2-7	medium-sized	CASSAGGQAAYEQYF	TGTGCCAGCTCAGCAGGGGGCCAAGCCGCGTACGAGCAGTACTTC
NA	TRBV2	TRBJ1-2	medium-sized	CASSESGEGYTF	TGTGCCAGCAGTGAATCTGGAGAGGGCTACACCTTC
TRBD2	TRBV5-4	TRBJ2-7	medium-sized	CASSDAGGRHYEQYF	TGTGCCAGCAGCGACGCGGGGGGCCGTCACTACGAGCAGTACTTC
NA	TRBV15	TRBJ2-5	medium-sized	CATSRVLHHKGKTQYF	TGTGCCACCAGCAGAGTCTTACACCACAAAGGGAAGACCCAGTACTTC
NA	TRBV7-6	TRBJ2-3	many	CASSSNTDTQYF	TGTGCCAGCAGCTCCAACACAGATACGCAGTATTTT
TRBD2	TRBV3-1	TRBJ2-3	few	CASSQDFVSGRGTDTQYF	TGTGCCAGCAGCCAAGATTTTGTTAGCGGGAGGGGCACAGATACGCAGTATTTT
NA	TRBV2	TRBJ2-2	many	CASTNTGELFF	TGTGCCAGCACCAACACCGGGGAGCTGTTTTTT
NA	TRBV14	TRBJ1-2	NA	CASSQGLQYGYTF	TGTGCCAGCAGCCAAGGCCTACAGTATGGCTACACCTTC
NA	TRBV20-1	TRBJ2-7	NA	CSAQLGRGYNEQYF	TGCAGTGCCCAACTCGGAAGGGGTTACAACGAGCAGTACTTC
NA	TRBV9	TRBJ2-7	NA	CASSPVSGYEQYF	TGTGCCAGCAGCCCAGTTAGCGGCTACGAGCAGTACTTC
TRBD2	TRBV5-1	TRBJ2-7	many	CASSFGTSGYYEQYF	TGCGCCAGCAGCTTCGGGACTAGCGGGTACTACGAGCAGTACTTC
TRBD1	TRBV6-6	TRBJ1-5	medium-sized	CATLLGRDSRNQPQHF	TGTGCCACACTTCTGGGCAGGGACAGTCGGAATCAGCCCCAGCATTTT
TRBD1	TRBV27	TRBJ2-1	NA	CASSFPGGFEQFF	TGTGCCAGCAGTTTTCCAGGGGGCTTTGAGCAGTTCTTC
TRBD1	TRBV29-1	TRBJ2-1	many	CSVEPWDRGVNEQFF	TGCAGCGTTGAACCCTGGGACAGGGGGGTCAATGAGCAGTTCTTC
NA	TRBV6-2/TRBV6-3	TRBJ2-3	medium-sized	CASSSEEVLSDTQYF	TGTGCCAGCAGTTCGGAGGAGGTATTATCGGATACGCAGTATTTT
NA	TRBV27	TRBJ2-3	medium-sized	CASTPGGLSYSPGTQYF	TGTGCCAGCACCCCAGGGGGACTGTCTTATTCCCCGGGCACGCAGTATTTT
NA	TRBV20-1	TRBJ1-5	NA	CSARAFDRGTFHF	TGCAGTGCTAGAGCCTTTGACCGTGGGACCTTTCATTTT
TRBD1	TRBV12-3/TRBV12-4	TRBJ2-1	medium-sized	CASSPPTGTGENEQFF	TGTGCCAGCAGCCCGCCTACCGGGACAGGTGAAAATGAGCAGTTCTTC
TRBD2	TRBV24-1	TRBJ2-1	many	CATSDSGAPGGPNEQFF	TGTGCCACCAGTGATTCAGGGGCTCCGGGAGGGCCTAATGAGCAGTTCTTC
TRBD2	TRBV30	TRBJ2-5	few	CAWSVRGGKETQYF	TGTGCCTGGAGTGTACGGGGAGGGAAAGAGACCCAGTACTTC
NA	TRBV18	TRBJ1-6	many	CASSLGGDHSPLHF	TGTGCCAGCTCCCTAGGGGGGGATCATTCACCCCTCCACTTT
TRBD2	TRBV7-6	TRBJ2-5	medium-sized	CASSLEAGSGETQYF	TGTGCCAGCAGCTTAGAAGCGGGGTCGGGGGAGACCCAGTACTTC
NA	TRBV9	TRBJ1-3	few	CASSERPVREFGNTIYF	TGTGCCAGCAGCGAGAGACCGGTCAGGGAGTTCGGAAACACCATATATTTT
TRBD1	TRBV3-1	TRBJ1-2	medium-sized	CASSGGTGVGYTF	TGTGCCAGCAGCGGGGGGACAGGGGTCGGCTACACCTTC
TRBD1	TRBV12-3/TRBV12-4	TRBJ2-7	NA	CASSSPGQGIINEQYF	TGTGCCAGCAGTTCTCCGGGACAGGGTATTATCAACGAGCAGTACTTC
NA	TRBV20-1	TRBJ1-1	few	CSARVRGIEAFF	TGCAGTGCTAGGGTCAGGGGAATTGAAGCTTTCTTT
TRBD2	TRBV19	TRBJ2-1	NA	CASSIGLAGRETQFF	TGTGCCAGTAGTATAGGACTAGCGGGAAGAGAGACCCAGTTCTTC
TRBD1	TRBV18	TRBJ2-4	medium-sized	CASSPTGQAKSIQYF	TGTGCCAGCTCACCTACTGGACAGGCGAAGAGCATTCAGTACTTC
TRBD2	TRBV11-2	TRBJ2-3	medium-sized	CASSLSTSGKSYTQYF	TGTGCCAGCAGCTTGTCGACTAGCGGAAAATCTTATACGCAGTATTTT
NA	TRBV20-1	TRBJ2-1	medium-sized	CSARDKVHYNEQFF	TGCAGTGCTAGAGATAAGGTTCACTACAATGAGCAGTTCTTC
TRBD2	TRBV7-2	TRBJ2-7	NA	CASSRGLGTYEQYF	TGTGCCAGCAGCCGGGGACTAGGAACCTACGAGCAGTACTTC
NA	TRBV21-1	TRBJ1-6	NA	CASSKMGYSPLHF	TGTGCCAGCAGCAAAATGGGTTATTCACCCCTCCACTTT
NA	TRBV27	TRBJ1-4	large	CASSLWGIRMANEKLFF	TGTGCCAGCAGTTTATGGGGGATCCGAATGGCTAATGAAAAACTGTTTTTT
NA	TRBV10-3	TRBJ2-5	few	CAISTQVGVETQYF	TGTGCCATCAGCACCCAGGTCGGGGTGGAGACCCAGTACTTC
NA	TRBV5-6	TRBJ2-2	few	CASSRRGTSNTGELFF	TGTGCCAGCAGTCGGAGGGGGACTTCGAACACCGGGGAGCTGTTTTTT
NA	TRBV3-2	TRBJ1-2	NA	CASSKGGYSCGYTF	NA
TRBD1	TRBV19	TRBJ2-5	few	CASSTPGQGASETQYF	TGTGCCAGTAGCACGCCGGGACAGGGGGCATCAGAGACCCAGTACTTC
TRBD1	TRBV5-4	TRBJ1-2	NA	CASSSPPGQGPIWDGYTF	TGTGCCAGCAGCTCCCCCCCGGGACAGGGACCTATTTGGGATGGCTACACCTTC
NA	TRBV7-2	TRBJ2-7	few	CASSPRRSLYEQYF	TGTGCCAGCAGCCCCCGCCGATCGCTCTACGAGCAGTACTTC
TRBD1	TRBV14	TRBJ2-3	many	CASSPGQGGNYGTDTQYF	TGTGCCAGCAGCCCGGGACAGGGGGGGAATTATGGCACAGATACGCAGTATTTT
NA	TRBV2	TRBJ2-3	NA	CASSDLDWTSPPLTDTQYF	TGTGCCAGCAGTGATCTAGACTGGACCAGCCCCCCGCTCACAGATACGCAGTATTTT
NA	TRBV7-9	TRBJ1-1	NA	CASTLPAGGLVNTEAFF	TGTGCCAGCACCCTTCCGGCGGGGGGCTTAGTGAACACTGAAGCTTTCTTT
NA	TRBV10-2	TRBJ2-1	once	CASSESAF	TGCGCCAGCAGTGAGAGCGCTTTC
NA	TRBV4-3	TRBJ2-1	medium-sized	CASSPGRSGRDEQFF	TGCGCCAGCAGCCCGGGACGAAGTGGTAGGGATGAGCAGTTCTTC
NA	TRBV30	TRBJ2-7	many	CAWSVPPWPIYEQYF	TGTGCCTGGAGTGTCCCTCCCTGGCCAATTTACGAGCAGTACTTC
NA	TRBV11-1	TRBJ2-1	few	CASSLGRGRSYNEQFF	TGTGCCAGCAGCTTAGGGCGGGGGCGCTCCTACAATGAGCAGTTCTTC
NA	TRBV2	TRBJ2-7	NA	CASSEAFGGQGSYEQYF	TGTGCCAGCAGTGAAGCCTTCGGGGGTCAGGGATCCTACGAGCAGTACTTC